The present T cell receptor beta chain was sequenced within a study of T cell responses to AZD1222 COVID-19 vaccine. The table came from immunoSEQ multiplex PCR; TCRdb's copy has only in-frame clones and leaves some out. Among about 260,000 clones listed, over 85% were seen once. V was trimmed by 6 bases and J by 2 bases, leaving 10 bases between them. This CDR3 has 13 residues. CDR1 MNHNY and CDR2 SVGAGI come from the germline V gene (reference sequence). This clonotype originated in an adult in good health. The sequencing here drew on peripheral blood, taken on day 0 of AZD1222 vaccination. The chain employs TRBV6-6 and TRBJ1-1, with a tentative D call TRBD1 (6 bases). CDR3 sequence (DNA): TGTGCCAGCAGGTCACAGGGAAACACTGAAGCTTTCTTT. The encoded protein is CASRSQGNTEAFF.